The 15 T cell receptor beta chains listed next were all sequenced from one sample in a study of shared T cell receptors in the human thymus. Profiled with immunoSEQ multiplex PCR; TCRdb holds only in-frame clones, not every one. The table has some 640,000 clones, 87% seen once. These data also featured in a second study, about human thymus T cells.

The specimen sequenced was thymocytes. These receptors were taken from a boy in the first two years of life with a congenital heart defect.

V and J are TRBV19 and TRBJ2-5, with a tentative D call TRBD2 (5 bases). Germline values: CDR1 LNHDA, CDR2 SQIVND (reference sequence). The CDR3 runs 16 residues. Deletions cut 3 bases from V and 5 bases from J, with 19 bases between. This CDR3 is CASSIGLSSPAETQYF. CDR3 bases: TGTGCCAGTAGTATTGGTCTGTCTAGCCCGGCGGAGACCCAGTACTTC.

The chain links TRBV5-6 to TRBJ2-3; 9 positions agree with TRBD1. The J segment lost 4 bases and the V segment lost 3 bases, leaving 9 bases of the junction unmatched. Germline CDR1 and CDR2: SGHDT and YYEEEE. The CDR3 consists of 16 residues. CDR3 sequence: CASSYLGTGRADTQYF. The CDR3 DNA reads TGTGCCAGCAGCTACCTCGGGACAGGGCGGGCAGATACGCAGTATTTT.

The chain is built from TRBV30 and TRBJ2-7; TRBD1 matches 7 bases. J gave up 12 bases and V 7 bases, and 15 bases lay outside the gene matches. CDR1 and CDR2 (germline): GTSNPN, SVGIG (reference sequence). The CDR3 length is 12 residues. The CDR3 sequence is CAFYLPTGTVYF. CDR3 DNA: TGTGCCTTCTACTTACCGACAGGGACCGTGTACTTC.

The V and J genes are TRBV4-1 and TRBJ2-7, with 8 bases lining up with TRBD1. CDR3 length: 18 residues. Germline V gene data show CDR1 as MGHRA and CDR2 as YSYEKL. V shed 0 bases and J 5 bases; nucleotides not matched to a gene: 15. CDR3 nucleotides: TGCGCCAGCAGCCAAGATCTCCCCCGGGGACAGGAGAGCCACGAGCAGTACTTC. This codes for CASSQDLPRGQESHEQYF.

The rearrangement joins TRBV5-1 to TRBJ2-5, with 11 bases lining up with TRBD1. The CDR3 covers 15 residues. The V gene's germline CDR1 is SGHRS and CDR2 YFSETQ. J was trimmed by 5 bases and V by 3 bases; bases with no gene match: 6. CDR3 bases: TGCGCCAGCAGCTATCGGACAGGGGGCCTGGAGACCCAGTACTTC. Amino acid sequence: CASSYRTGGLETQYF.

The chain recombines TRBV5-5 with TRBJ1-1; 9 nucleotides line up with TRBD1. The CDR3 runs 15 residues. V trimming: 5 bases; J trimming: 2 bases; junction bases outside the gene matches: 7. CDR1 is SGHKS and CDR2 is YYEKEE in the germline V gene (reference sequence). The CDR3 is CASRSPGQGNTEAFF. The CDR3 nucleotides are TGTGCCAGCAGGAGTCCGGGACAGGGAAACACTGAAGCTTTCTTT.

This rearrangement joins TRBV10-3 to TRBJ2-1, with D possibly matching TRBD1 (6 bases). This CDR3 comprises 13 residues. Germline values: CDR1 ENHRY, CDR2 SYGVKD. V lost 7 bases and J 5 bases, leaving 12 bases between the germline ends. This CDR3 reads CAITRGQNNEQFF. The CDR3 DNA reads TGTGCCATCACCCGAGGACAGAACAATGAGCAGTTCTTC.

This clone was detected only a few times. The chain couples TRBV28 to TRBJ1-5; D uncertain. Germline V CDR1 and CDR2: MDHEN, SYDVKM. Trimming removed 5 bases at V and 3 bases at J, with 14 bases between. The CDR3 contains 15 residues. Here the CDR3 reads CASSLDGDPNQPQHF. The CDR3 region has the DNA TGTGCCAGCAGTCTTGATGGAGACCCCAATCAGCCCCAGCATTTT.

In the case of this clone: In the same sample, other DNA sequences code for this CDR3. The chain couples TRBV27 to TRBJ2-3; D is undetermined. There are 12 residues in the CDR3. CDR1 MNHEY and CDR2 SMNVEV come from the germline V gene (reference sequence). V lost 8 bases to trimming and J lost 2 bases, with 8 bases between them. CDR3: CASSSYTDTQYF. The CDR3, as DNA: TGTGCCAGCTCGAGTTACACAGATACGCAGTATTTT.

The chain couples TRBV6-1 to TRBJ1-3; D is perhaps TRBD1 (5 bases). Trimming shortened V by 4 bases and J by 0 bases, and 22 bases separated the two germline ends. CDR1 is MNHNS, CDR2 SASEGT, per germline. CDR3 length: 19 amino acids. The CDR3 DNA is TGTGCCAGCAGTGTTTGGGGGGAGCAAGACACAAGCTCTGGAAACACCATATATTTT. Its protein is CASSVWGEQDTSSGNTIYF.

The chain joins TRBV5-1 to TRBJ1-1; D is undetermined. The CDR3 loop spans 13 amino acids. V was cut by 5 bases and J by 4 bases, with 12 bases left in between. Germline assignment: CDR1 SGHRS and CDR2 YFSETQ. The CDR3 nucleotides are TGCGCCAGCAGTTATAGAGGAGGCACTGAAGCTTTCTTT. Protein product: CASSYRGGTEAFF.

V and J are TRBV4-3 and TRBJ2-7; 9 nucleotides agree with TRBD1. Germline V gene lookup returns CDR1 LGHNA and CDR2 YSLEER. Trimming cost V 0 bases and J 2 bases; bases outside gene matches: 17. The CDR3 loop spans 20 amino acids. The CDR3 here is CASSQDKTGTGSQVPYEQYF. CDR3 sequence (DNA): TGCGCCAGCAGCCAAGATAAAACCGGGACAGGGTCCCAAGTTCCCTACGAGCAGTACTTC.

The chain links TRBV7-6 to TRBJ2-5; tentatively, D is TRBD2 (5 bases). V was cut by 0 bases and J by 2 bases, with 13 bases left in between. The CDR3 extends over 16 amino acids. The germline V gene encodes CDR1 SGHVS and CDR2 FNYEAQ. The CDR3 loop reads CASSLASRAPQETQYF. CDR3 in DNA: TGTGCCAGCAGCTTAGCCTCGCGGGCTCCGCAAGAGACCCAGTACTTC.

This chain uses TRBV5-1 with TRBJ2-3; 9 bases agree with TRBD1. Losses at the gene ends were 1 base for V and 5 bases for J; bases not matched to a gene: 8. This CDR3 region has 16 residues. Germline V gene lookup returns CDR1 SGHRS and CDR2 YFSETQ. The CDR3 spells CASSLSPGQGEDTQYF. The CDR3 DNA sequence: TGCGCCAGCAGCTTGTCCCCGGGACAGGGTGAAGATACGCAGTATTTT. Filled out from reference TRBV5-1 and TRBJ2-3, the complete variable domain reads KAGVTQTPRYLIKTRGQQVTLSCSPISGHRSVSWYQQTPGQGLQFLFEYFSETQRNKGNFPGRFSGRQFSNSRSEMNVSTLELGDSALYLCASSLSPGQGEDTQYFGPGTRLTVL.

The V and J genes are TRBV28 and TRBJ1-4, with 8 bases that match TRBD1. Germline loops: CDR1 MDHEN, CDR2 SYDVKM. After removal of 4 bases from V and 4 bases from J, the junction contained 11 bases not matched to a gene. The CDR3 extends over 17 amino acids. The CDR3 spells CASSSNSTGVCNEKLFF. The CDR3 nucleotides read TGTGCCAGCAGTTCTAATTCGACAGGGGTCTGTAATGAAAAACTGTTTTTT.